These 16 T cell receptor beta chains originate from one sample sequenced in a study of CD8 T cells in ankylosing spondylitis. TCRdb passed the 5' RACE reads through MiXCR, listing each CDR3 protein once. The table records approximately 200,000 distinct CDR3 sequences, roughly 13% of them present only once. The sequenced material came from blood, either unsorted or a sorted T cell fraction (not recorded which). Receptors originate from a male donor with ankylosing spondylitis or in good health (not recorded which).

This clonotype was counted only a few times. This chain joins TRBV9 and TRBJ2-5; 7 bases are shared with TRBD2. Looked up from germline, CDR1 is SGDLS and CDR2 is YYNGEE. Losses at the gene ends were 0 bases for V and 5 bases for J; bases not matched to a gene: 13. This CDR3 has 17 amino acids. This CDR3 is CASSVGGGEGGMETQYF. The CDR3 DNA is TGTGCCAGCAGCGTAGGGGGAGGGGAAGGTGGTATGGAGACCCAGTACTTC.

This rearrangement joins TRBV18 to TRBJ1-5; a possible D gene is TRBD1 (5 bases). The CDR3 contains 12 residues. Germline V CDR1 and CDR2: KGHSH, LQKENI. Trimming removed 3 bases at V and 5 bases at J, with 5 bases between. This chain's CDR3 is CASSPGDQPQHF. In DNA form, the CDR3 reads TGTGCCAGCTCACCGGGGGATCAGCCCCAGCATTTT.

The chain combines TRBV6-1 with TRBJ2-1; D call uncertain. Trimming pared 7 bases from V and 8 bases from J, leaving 21 bases between. The CDR3 sequence is 15 residues long. Germline V CDR1 and CDR2: MNHNS, SASEGT. The CDR3 DNA reads TGTGCCAGCATCCAGGCCAGCCCTTCGTCCGATGAGCAGTTCTTC. It translates to CASIQASPSSDEQFF.

This clonotype has a count of ten or more. This chain connects TRBV27 to TRBJ2-5; possible D gene TRBD2, 5 bases. The V gene lost 0 bases and the J gene lost 3 bases, with 5 bases spanning the gap. The CDR3 runs 13 residues. The germline gives CDR1 MNHEY, CDR2 SMNVEV (reference sequence). The CDR3 nucleotides are TGTGCCAGCAGTTTATCGCGGGAAGAGACCCAGTACTTC. It yields the protein CASSLSREETQYF.

This clonotype was detected a few times. The J gene is TRBJ2-5, the V gene TRBV10-3; D is unclear. The CDR3 sequence is 13 residues long. Trimming pared 6 bases from V and 1 base from J, leaving 9 bases between. Germline V CDR1 and CDR2: ENHRY, SYGVKD. The CDR3 DNA follows: TGTGCCATCAGGGCTGTGATCCAAGAGACCCAGTACTTC. Encoded protein: CAIRAVIQETQYF.

The rearrangement joins TRBV27 to TRBJ2-4; 8 bases align to TRBD1. Looked up from germline, CDR1 is MNHEY and CDR2 is SMNVEV (reference sequence). The V segment lost 8 bases and the J segment 3 bases; nucleotides outside the gene matches: 9. The length of the CDR3 is 15 residues. The DNA of the CDR3 is TGTGCCAGCGGCAAGGGGACAGGACTCAAAAACATTCAGTACTTC. It encodes CASGKGTGLKNIQYF.

The chain carries TRBV7-9 and TRBJ2-7, with 9 positions matching TRBD1. CDR1 and CDR2 from the germline V gene are SEHNR and FQNEAQ (reference sequence). The junction had 10 bases not matched to a gene; V was cut back by 5 bases and J by 5 bases. The CDR3 totals 15 residues. The CDR3 reads CASSSSRDRVHEQYF. The DNA of the CDR3 is TGTGCCAGCAGCAGCAGCCGGGACAGGGTCCACGAGCAGTACTTC.

Ten or more counts support this clonotype. This chain uses TRBV2 with TRBJ2-1; D perhaps matches TRBD1 (5 bases). The V and J ends lost 7 bases and 7 bases respectively, with 11 bases between them. Germline V gives CDR1 SNHLY, CDR2 FYNNEI. The CDR3 spans 12 residues. CDR3 amino acids: CASKLKGNEQFF. CDR3 coding DNA: TGTGCCAGCAAATTGAAGGGGAATGAGCAGTTCTTC.

This clonotype was seen more than once but under ten times. V usage is TRBV12-3 or TRBV12-4 and J usage is TRBJ2-1; no clear D gene. Trimming stripped 5 bases from V and 9 bases from J, with 11 bases between. This CDR3 contains 12 residues. In nucleotides, the CDR3 is TGTGCCAGCAGTCAAGGGATGATTGAGCAGTTCTTC. Residues: CASSQGMIEQFF.

In this sample, this clonotype turned up a few times. This sequence joins TRBV29-1 and TRBJ1-1, with TRBD1 identical over 8 bases. The V segment lost 7 bases and the J segment 7 bases; nucleotides outside the gene matches: 5. Per the germline V gene, CDR1 is SQVTM and CDR2 is ANQGSEA. The CDR3 consists of 11 residues. CDR3 in DNA: TGCAGCGCAAACAGGGGGTTTGAAGCTTTCTTT. It translates to CSANRGFEAFF.

This clonotype was detected only a few times. The chain uses TRBV29-1 and TRBJ2-5; D tentatively fits TRBD1 or TRBD2 (5 bases each). The germline gives CDR1 SQVTM, CDR2 ANQGSEA. The V gene lost 7 bases and the J gene lost 1 base, with 10 bases spanning the gap. This CDR3 is built from 12 residues. Here the CDR3 reads CSAWDGQETQYF. DNA for the CDR3: TGCAGCGCTTGGGACGGCCAAGAGACCCAGTACTTC.

The V gene is TRBV12-2, the J gene TRBJ1-1; the table's D call, TRBD1, was not checked against the DNA. TRBV12-2 is recorded as a pseudogene. The CDR3 loop spans 14 amino acids. CDR3 sequence reads: CASRPGTGNTEAFF. The CDR3 DNA reads TGTGCAAGTCGCCCGGGGACAGGGAACACTGAAGCTTTCTTT.

The V call is TRBV21-1, the J call TRBJ1-1; the D call TRBD1 from the table was never checked on the DNA. TRBV21-1 is classified as a pseudogene. The CDR3 covers 14 residues. Here the CDR3 DNA reads TGTGCCAGCAGCTTTGGGACAGGGGATACTGAAGCTTTCTTT. This encodes CASSFGTGDTEAFF.

The gene calls are TRBV6-5 and TRBJ2-2; 13 nucleotides align to TRBD2. Germline CDR1 MNHEY, CDR2 SVGAGI. The V segment lost 8 bases and the J segment 6 bases; nucleotides outside the gene matches: 12. The CDR3 is 17 amino acids. The CDR3 nucleotides are TGTGCCAGCGCTACTAGCGGGAGGGCCGGAATCCCCGGGGAGCTGTTTTTT. This codes for CASATSGRAGIPGELFF.

The V call is TRBV19, the J call TRBJ2-7, with a tentative D call TRBD1 (5 bases). Trimming left V 3 bases short and J 7 bases short, with 10 bases between. CDR3 length: 12 residues. From germline, CDR1 is LNHDA and CDR2 SQIVND (reference sequence). CDR3 sequence reads: CASSIPPGEQYF. In DNA form, the CDR3 reads TGTGCCAGTAGTATCCCACCAGGGGAGCAGTACTTC.

This clonotype was observed many times. The rearrangement joins TRBV2 to TRBJ2-7, with a weak D call TRBD1 (5 bases). This CDR3 contains 14 residues. V was shortened by 1 base and J by 5 bases, with 12 bases between the two germline ends. Germline assignment: CDR1 SNHLY and CDR2 FYNNEI. This CDR3 is CASSEGREAHEQYF. Written as DNA, the CDR3 is TGTGCCAGCAGTGAAGGCAGGGAAGCCCACGAGCAGTACTTC.